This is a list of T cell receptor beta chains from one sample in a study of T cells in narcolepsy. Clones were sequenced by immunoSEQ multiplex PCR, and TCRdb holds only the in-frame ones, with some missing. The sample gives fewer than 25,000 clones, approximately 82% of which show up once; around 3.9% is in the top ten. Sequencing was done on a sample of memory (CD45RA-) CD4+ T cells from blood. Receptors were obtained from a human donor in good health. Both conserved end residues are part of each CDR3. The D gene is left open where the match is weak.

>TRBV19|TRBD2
CASSMQAGGLSYEQYF
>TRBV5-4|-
CASSTGGSYNEQFF
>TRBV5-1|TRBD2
CASSLAGGEYEQYF
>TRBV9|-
CASSVSSGEETQYF
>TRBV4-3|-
CASSQDFGETQYF
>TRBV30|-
CAWSGMVGARHATNEKLFF
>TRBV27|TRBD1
CASSPQTGGRPNTEAFF
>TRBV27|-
CASSSFWFDEAFF
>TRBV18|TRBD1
CASSPPARGLVIDTQYF
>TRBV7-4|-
CASSSSWGSYEQYF
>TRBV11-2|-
CASSYYSGDEQFF
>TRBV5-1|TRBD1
CASSLAGTGQGVGGANVLTF
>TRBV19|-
CASSIDRTRSYGYTF
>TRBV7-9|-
CASSLVHPTQETQYF
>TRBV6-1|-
CASSTDWSNEQYF
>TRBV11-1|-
CASSGGSIGNEQFF
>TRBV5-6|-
CASSLGHTGTTNEKLFF
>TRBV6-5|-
CASSFRESGPETQYF
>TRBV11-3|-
CASSLVRGGWETQYF
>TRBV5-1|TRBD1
CASSFKTGEGGYTF
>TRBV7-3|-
CASSSGQGTEQYF
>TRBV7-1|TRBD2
CASSLLSGGASETQYF
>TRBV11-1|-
CASSPAGDGYGYTF
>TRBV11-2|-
CASSQTGGADTQYF
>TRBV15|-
CATSRRDKNTEAFF
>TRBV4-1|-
CASSQDPYNEQFF
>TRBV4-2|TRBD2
CASSQDTSGGYEQYF
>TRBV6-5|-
CASSDLWGYTF
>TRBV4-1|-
CASSRVSDPSYNEQFF
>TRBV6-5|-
CASRKRTETGELFF
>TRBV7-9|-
CASIPQQSGAFF
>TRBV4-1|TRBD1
CASSQGDWTGVSPLHF
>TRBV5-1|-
CASSVGTGHKDGYTF
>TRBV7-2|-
CASSFEGETQYF
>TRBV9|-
CASSVPETPGLNYGYTF
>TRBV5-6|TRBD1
CASSWDRRPYTGELFF
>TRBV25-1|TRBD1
CASSPTGVEYEQYF
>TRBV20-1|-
CSARNGYEQYF
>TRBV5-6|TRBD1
CASSTGTGKGDEKLFF
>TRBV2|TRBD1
CASDRGRNYGYTF
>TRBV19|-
CASSMLFGGPQEQYF
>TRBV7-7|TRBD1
CASSTQQGLSEQFF
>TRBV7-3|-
CASRPPLSGQGKNIQYF
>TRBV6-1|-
CASSRAREKLFF
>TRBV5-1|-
CASSSTTGGYTF
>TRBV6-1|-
CASSAQSLYGNTIYF
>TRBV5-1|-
CASSLQSQNTEAFF
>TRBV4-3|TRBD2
CASSQDLAGFDNEQFF